This entry features one TCR beta chain sequence. The antigen is not known. This record belongs to a study of beta chain features in type 1 diabetes. Study-level results: There was a moderate but significant shortening of TCRB CDR3s in all four CD4+ subsets of Type 1 diabetes patients.

Since all of the isolated RNA was reverse transcribed, expressed TCRB transcripts were what got sequenced. Clones were sequenced by immunoSEQ multiplex PCR, and TCRdb holds only the in-frame ones, with some missing. In the table there are about 340,000 clones, approximately 15% of which are singletons. Sequenced sample: naive CD4+ T cells from blood. The clonotype was recovered from a woman in her late teens or twenties with type 1 diabetes.

The DNA of the CDR3 is TGTGCCAGCAGTTTTAGCGGGAGGACGGGCAGCACAGATACGCAGTATTTT. Translation: CASSFSGRTGSTDTQYF. The chain combines TRBV28 with TRBJ2-3, with TRBD2 matching over 10 bases. V gave up 3 bases and J gave up 0 bases; unmatched junction bases: 6. The CDR3 is 17 amino acids. Germline lookup yields CDR1 MDHEN and CDR2 SYDVKM. Combining the CDR3 with reference TRBV28 and TRBJ2-3 gives the whole variable domain DVKVTQSSRYLVKRTGEKVFLECVQDMDHENMFWYRQDPGLGLRLIYFSYDVKMKEKGDIPEGYSVSREKKERFSLILESASTNQTSMYLCASSFSGRTGSTDTQYFGPGTRLTVL.